This T cell receptor beta chain was identified in a study of T cell changes during pregnancy in multiple sclerosis. Measured with immunoSEQ multiplex PCR; TCRdb has only the in-frame clones, and not every one. The sample holds roughly 40,000 clones, roughly nine tenths seen once. J lost 0 bases, V lost 0 bases, and 4 bases had no gene match. The CDR3 loop spans 16 amino acids. CDR1 and CDR2 from the germline V gene are LNHNV and YYDKDF (reference sequence). The receptor's source is a female donor with multiple sclerosis, enrolled in a pregnancy study. The genes are TRBV15 and TRBJ1-1; 7 positions match TRBD1. The material was CD4+ T cells from peripheral blood mononuclear cells, obtained before pregnancy. The CDR3 reads CATSREQGRLNTEAFF. The CDR3 nucleotides read TGTGCCACCAGCAGAGAACAGGGGCGCCTGAACACTGAAGCTTTCTTT.